This T cell receptor beta chain was captured in a study of blood T cell repertoires in COVID-19. Germline CDR1 reads SEHNR; CDR2 reads FQNEAQ (reference sequence). CDR3 length equals 14 residues. The germline V and J ends were trimmed by 2 bases and 1 base, with 6 bases remaining between them. Repertoires were generated with immunoSEQ multiplex PCR, while TCRdb's copy carries only in-frame clones and drops some. Of hundreds of thousands of clones listed, less than 90% are singletons. The receptor's source is a woman aged 50 to 65 who had recovered from COVID-19. This rearrangement joins TRBV7-9 to TRBJ1-3; D gene ambiguous. Material for sequencing was PBMCs or T cells enriched from blood (not recorded which). The CDR3 coding sequence is TGTGCCAGCAGCTTATCTAGATCTGGAAACACCATATATTTT. Its translation: CASSLSRSGNTIYF.